These T cell receptor beta chains were read from a single sample in a study of identical twins. TCRdb passed the 5' RACE reads through MiXCR, listing each CDR3 protein once. The sample lists some 660,000 distinct CDR3 sequences, 8% to 9% occurring once. A further study also used this sample, focusing on yellow fever vaccine responses in identical twins.

Sequencing was carried out using PBMCs. The receptors come from a woman aged 18-29 years in good health. The CDR3 runs from the conserved cysteine through the conserved F or W. D genes are given only for firm matches. Part of the rows lack a size; the others show once, few, many or a class for expanded clones.

>TRBV12-3/TRBV12-4|TRBJ1-4|many|.
CASSPLEGKLFF
TGTGCCAGCAGTCCCTTAGAGGGGAAACTGTTTTTT
>TRBV29-1|TRBJ2-7|many|.
CSAAVLGYEQYF
TGCAGCGCCGCGGTTTTGGGTTACGAGCAGTACTTC
>TRBV20-1|TRBJ2-5|.|.
CSAGRDNQETQYF
TGCAGTGCTGGCAGGGACAACCAAGAGACCCAGTACTTC
>TRBV28|TRBJ2-3|many|TRBD2
CASSLYGVAGGFTDTQYF
TGTGCCAGCAGTTTATACGGCGTAGCGGGGGGGTTCACAGATACGCAGTATTTT
>TRBV3-1|TRBJ2-3|many|TRBD2
CASSQLSEASGRSPDTQYF
TGTGCCAGCAGCCAACTAAGTGAGGCTAGCGGGAGAAGCCCAGATACGCAGTATTTT
>TRBV20-1|TRBJ2-7|.|TRBD2
CSAHRTSGGEQYF
TGCAGTGCCCACCGGACTAGCGGAGGCGAGCAGTACTTC
>TRBV7-2|TRBJ2-5|few|TRBD2
CASSLDGGGAGETQYF
TGTGCCAGCAGCTTAGATGGCGGGGGGGCTGGAGAGACCCAGTACTTC
>TRBV7-9|TRBJ2-2|many|TRBD2
CASSPLAGDTGELFF
TGTGCCAGCAGCCCACTAGCGGGAGACACCGGGGAGCTGTTTTTT
>TRBV4-3|TRBJ2-2|.|.
CASSQTDGELFF
TGCGCCAGCAGCCAAACGGACGGGGAGCTGTTTTTT
>TRBV6-1|TRBJ2-5|few|.
CASRAGRGGLETQYF
TGTGCCAGCAGGGCCGGGCGGGGCGGCCTGGAGACCCAGTACTTC
>TRBV20-1|TRBJ2-6|few|TRBD2
CSARRSGRQLLSGANVLTF
TGCAGTGCCAGGAGAAGCGGGAGACAGCTCCTCTCTGGGGCCAACGTCCTGACTTTC
>TRBV9|TRBJ2-1|few|TRBD2
CASSEWTSGGAEQFF
TGTGCCAGCAGCGAATGGACTAGCGGGGGGGCTGAGCAGTTCTTC
>TRBV20-1|TRBJ2-1|.|.
CSARVLASSSYNEQFF
TGCAGTGCTAGAGTTCTAGCCTCCTCCTCCTACAATGAGCAGTTCTTC
>TRBV12-3/TRBV12-4|TRBJ2-2|many|TRBD1
CASSSGQGGGGELFF
TGTGCCAGCAGTTCCGGACAGGGAGGTGGCGGGGAGCTGTTTTTT
>TRBV12-3/TRBV12-4|TRBJ2-1|.|.
CASSLRTPRVPNEQFF
TGTGCCAGCAGTTTGCGGACTCCACGGGTACCTAATGAGCAGTTCTTC
>TRBV5-1|TRBJ2-3|many|TRBD2
CASSLGLAGTLSTDTQYF
TGCGCCAGCAGCCTGGGACTAGCGGGGACCCTTAGCACAGATACGCAGTATTTT
>TRBV5-5|TRBJ2-3|many|.
CASSLVGRPDTQYF
TGTGCCAGCAGCTTGGTTGGACGCCCAGATACGCAGTATTTT
>TRBV5-6|TRBJ2-7|many|.
CASSLLGPLDGYEQYF
TGTGCCAGCAGCTTGTTGGGCCCCTTGGACGGCTACGAGCAGTACTTC
>TRBV24-1|TRBJ2-1|.|TRBD2
CATSDWREVGDNEQFF
TGTGCCACCAGTGATTGGCGGGAGGTGGGGGACAATGAGCAGTTCTTC
>TRBV19|TRBJ2-7|.|TRBD1
CASIAGTGSYEQYF
TGTGCCAGTATCGCCGGGACAGGGTCCTACGAGCAGTACTTC
>TRBV12-3/TRBV12-4|TRBJ2-7|.|.
CASSPLPGSSPEQYF
TGTGCCAGCAGCCCGCTCCCGGGAAGCAGCCCCGAGCAGTACTTC
>TRBV28|TRBJ2-7|.|.
CASSQGTGGKYEQYF
TGTGCCAGCAGTCAGGGTACAGGTGGGAAATACGAGCAGTACTTC
>TRBV29-1|TRBJ2-1|.|TRBD2
CSVWLAGVPQSYNEQFF
TGCAGCGTCTGGTTAGCGGGAGTCCCCCAATCCTACAATGAGCAGTTCTTC
>TRBV6-5|TRBJ2-2|.|TRBD2
CASSYRVAGDTGELFF
TGTGCCAGCAGTTACAGGGTAGCGGGAGACACCGGGGAGCTGTTTTTT
>TRBV27|TRBJ2-7|.|TRBD1
CASSLSKEFGTGHHEQYF
TGTGCCAGCAGTTTATCCAAAGAGTTTGGGACAGGGCACCACGAGCAGTACTTC
>TRBV19|TRBJ1-5|few|TRBD1
CASTPHNRGQSNQPQHF
TGTGCCAGTACCCCCCATAACAGGGGGCAAAGCAATCAGCCCCAGCATTTT
>TRBV5-1|TRBJ1-1|.|.
CASGIGGNTEAFF
TGCGCCAGCGGCATCGGGGGTAACACTGAAGCTTTCTTT
>TRBV4-3|TRBJ2-2|.|TRBD1
CASSPSSTGSANTGELFF
TGCGCCAGCAGCCCGTCCTCGACAGGGTCAGCGAACACCGGGGAGCTGTTTTTT
>TRBV5-1|TRBJ2-5|.|TRBD2
CASSLGAGTIQETQYF
TGCGCCAGCAGCTTGGGGGCAGGGACTATTCAAGAGACCCAGTACTTC
>TRBV28|TRBJ2-7|.|.
CASRKVAETYEQYF
TGTGCCAGCAGGAAAGTAGCGGAAACCTACGAGCAGTACTTC
>TRBV7-2|TRBJ1-1|.|.
CASSLNGFGQTASEAFF
TGTGCCAGCAGCTTAAATGGGTTCGGGCAGACCGCCTCTGAAGCTTTCTTT
>TRBV27|TRBJ1-2|few|.
CASNPDGANYGYTF
TGTGCCAGCAACCCGGACGGAGCTAACTATGGCTACACCTTC